Presented here are 5 T cell receptor beta chains from one specimen sequenced in a study of CD8 T cells in ankylosing spondylitis. TCRdb analysed the 5' RACE reads with MiXCR anew, one entry per CDR3 protein. The table lists roughly 130,000 distinct CDR3 sequences, roughly 15% of them singletons. Sequenced material: blood, either unsorted or a sorted T cell fraction (not recorded which). All receptors derive from a female donor with ankylosing spondylitis or in good health (not recorded which).

About this clonotype: The junction shows a germline mismatch at one end, possibly a read error. The genes are TRBV5-6 and TRBJ1-1; D is perhaps TRBD1 (5 bases). Germline CDR1 SGHDT, CDR2 YYEEEE. The CDR3 extends over 14 amino acids. The CDR3 region is CAGSGRTGRPEAFF. CDR3 DNA sequence: TGTGCCGGCAGCGGGAGGACGGGGCGGCCTGAAGCTTTCTTT. The full variable domain, completed using reference TRBV5-6 and TRBJ1-1, is DAGVTQSPTHLIKTRGQQVTLRCSPKSGHDTVSWYQQALGQGPQFIFQYYEEEERQRGNFPDRFSGHQFPNYSSELNVNALLLGDSALYLCAGSGRTGRPEAFFGQGTRLTVV.

The chain is built from TRBV12-3 or TRBV12-4 and TRBJ2-1; 7 positions match TRBD1. The ends lost 5 bases at V and 12 bases at J; junction bases unmatched: 4. CDR3 length: 11 amino acids. The CDR3 sequence: CASSPQGTQFF. The CDR3 region has the DNA TGTGCCAGCAGTCCACAGGGGACGCAGTTCTTC.

The rearrangement links TRBV15 to TRBJ2-1; a weak D match, TRBD2 (6 bases). The V end lost 9 bases, the J end lost 4 bases, and 7 bases lay between the germline ends. This CDR3 has 11 residues. The V gene's germline CDR1 is LNHNV and CDR2 YYDKDF (reference sequence). CDR3 sequence (DNA): TGTGCCACTCTAGCGTACAATGAGCAGTTCTTC. Encoded protein: CATLAYNEQFF.

CDR3 amino acids: CASSQDRGRYGYTF. DNA for the CDR3: TGTGCCAGCAGCCAAGACAGGGGTCGGTATGGCTACACCTTC. V gene TRBV7-9 combines with J gene TRBJ1-2, with 8 bases matching TRBD1. V shed 5 bases, J shed 5 bases, and the junction held 7 bases outside the gene matches. The CDR3 sequence is 14 residues long. The germline V gene has CDR1 SEHNR and CDR2 FQNEAQ (reference sequence). The whole variable domain, remainder taken from reference TRBV7-9 and TRBJ1-2, is DTGVSQNPRHKITKRGQNVTFRCDPISEHNRLYWYRQTLGQGPEFLTYFQNEAQLEKSRLLSDRFSAERPKGSFSTLEIQRTEQGDSAMYLCASSQDRGRYGYTFGSGTRLTVV.

Regarding this clonotype: A junction boundary mismatches the germline segment, possibly from a read error. The chain joins TRBV10-1 to TRBJ2-2; D is perhaps TRBD2 (6 bases). The CDR3 consists of 14 residues. Per the germline V gene, CDR1 is WNHNN and CDR2 is SYGVQD (reference sequence). CDR3: CASSYRAGSGELFF. The CDR3 DNA reads as TGCGCCAGCAGTTACCGGGCGGGGTCCGGGGAGCTGTTTTTC.